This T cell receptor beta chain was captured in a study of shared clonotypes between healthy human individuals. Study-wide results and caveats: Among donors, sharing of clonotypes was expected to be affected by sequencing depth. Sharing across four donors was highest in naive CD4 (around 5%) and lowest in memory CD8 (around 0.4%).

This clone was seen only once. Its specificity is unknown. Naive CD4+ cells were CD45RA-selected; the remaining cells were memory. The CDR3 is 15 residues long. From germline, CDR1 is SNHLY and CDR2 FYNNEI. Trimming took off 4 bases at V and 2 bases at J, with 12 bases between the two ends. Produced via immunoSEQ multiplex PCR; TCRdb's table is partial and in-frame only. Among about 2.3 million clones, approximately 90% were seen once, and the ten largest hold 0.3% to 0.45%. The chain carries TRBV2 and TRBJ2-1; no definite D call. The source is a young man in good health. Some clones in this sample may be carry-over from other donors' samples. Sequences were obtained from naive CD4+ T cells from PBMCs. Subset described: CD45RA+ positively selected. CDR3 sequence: CASSASRPTYNEQFF. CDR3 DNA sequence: TGTGCCAGCAGTGCGAGTCGCCCTACCTACAATGAGCAGTTCTTC. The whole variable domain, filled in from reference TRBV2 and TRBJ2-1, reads EPEVTQTPSHQVTQMGQEVILRCVPISNHLYFYWYRQILGQKVEFLVSFYNNEISEKSEIFDDQFSVERPDGSNFTLKIRSTKLEDSAMYFCASSASRPTYNEQFFGPGTRLTVL.